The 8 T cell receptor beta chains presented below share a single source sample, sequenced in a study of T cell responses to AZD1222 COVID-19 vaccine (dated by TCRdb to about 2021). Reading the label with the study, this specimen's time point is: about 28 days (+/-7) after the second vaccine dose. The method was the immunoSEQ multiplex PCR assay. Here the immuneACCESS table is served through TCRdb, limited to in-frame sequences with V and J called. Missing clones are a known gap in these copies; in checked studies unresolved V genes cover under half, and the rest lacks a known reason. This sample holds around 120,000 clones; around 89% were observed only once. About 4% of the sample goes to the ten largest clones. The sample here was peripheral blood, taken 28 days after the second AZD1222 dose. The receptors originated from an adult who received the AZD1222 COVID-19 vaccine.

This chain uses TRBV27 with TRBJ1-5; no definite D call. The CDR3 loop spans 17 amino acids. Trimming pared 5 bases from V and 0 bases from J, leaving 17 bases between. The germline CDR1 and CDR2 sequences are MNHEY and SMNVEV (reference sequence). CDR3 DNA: TGTGCCAGCAGTCCCCTCGCTGGCTTCAATAGCAATCAGCCCCAGCATTTT. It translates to CASSPLAGFNSNQPQHF.

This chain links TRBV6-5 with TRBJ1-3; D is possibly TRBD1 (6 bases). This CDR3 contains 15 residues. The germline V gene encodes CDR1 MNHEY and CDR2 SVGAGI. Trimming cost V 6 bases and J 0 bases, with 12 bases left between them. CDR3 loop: CASSSQGTSGNTIYF. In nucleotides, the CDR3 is TGTGCCAGCAGCTCACAGGGAACCTCTGGAAACACCATATATTTT.

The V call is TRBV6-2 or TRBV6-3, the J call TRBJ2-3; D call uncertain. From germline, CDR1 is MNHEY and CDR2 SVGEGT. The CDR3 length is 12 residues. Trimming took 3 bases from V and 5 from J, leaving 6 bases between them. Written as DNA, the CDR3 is TGTGCCAGCAGTTATCTGGGAGATACGCAGTATTTT. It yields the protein CASSYLGDTQYF.

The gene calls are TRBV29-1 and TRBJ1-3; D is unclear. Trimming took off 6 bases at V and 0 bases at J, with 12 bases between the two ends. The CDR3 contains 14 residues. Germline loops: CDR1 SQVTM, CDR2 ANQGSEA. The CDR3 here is CSVKTGSSGNTIYF. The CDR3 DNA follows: TGCAGCGTAAAAACGGGCTCCTCTGGAAACACCATATATTTT.

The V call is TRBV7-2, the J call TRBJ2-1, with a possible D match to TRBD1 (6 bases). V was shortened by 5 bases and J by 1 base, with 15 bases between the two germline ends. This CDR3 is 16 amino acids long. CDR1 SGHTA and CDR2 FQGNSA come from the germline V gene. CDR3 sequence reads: CASSLTPRGSYNEQFF. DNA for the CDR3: TGTGCCAGCAGCCTAACCCCCAGGGGATCCTACAATGAGCAGTTCTTC.

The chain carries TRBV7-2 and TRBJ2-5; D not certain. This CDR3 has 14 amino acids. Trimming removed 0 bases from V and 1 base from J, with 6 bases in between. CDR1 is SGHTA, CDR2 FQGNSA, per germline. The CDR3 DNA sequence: TGTGCCAGCAGCTTAGCCGGCGTCCAAGAGACCCAGTACTTC. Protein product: CASSLAGVQETQYF.

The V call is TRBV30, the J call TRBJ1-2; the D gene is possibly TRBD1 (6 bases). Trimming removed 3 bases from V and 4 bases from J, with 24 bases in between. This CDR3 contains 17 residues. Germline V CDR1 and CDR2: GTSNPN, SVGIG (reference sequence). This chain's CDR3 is CAWRGGGRGNWGYGYTF. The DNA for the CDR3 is TGTGCCTGGAGAGGGGGGGGTCGCGGAAACTGGGGCTATGGCTACACCTTC.

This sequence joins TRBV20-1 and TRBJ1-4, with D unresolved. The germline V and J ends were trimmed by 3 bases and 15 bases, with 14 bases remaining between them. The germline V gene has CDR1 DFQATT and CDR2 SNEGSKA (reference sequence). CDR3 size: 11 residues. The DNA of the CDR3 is TGCAGTGCTAGTATCGGAGACGGCGTGTTTTTT. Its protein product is CSASIGDGVFF.